One T cell receptor beta chain is described in this entry. Its antigen is unknown. The method for making cDNA was 5'RACE, and it used 10-nucleotide random UMIs. Every sequencing run produced over 160 million TCR-beta sequences, and the sequences from any one run covered 15-18 subjects. Using its own MiXCR run on the 5' RACE reads, TCRdb lists one record per CDR3 protein. The data contain some 28,000 distinct CDR3 sequences, approximately 12% of them seen just once; the ten biggest clones take up around 7.6%. CDR1 SEHNR and CDR2 FQNEAQ come from the germline V gene (reference sequence). J lost 10 bases, V lost 5 bases, and 16 bases had no gene match. The CDR3 is 15 residues long. These data originate in a study of neurological immune-mediated disorders. General observations from the study: None of the CDR3 amino acid sequences of expanded clones recurred across subjects, suggesting private repertoires in all groups. Multiple sclerosis patients had less TCR clonal expansion than even healthy controls, unlike HTLV-1-associated myelopathy.

The sequence came from a man aged 60-69 years in good health. V and J are TRBV7-9 and TRBJ1-1, with 7 bases matching TRBD1. Sequences were obtained from PBMCs. DNA of the CDR3: TGTGCCAGCAGCCGAGGGACAGTGACCCGAGGCGGAGCTTTCTTT. This codes for CASSRGTVTRGGAFF.